A single sample gave rise to the 28 T cell receptor beta chains below, sequenced in a study of shared clonotypes between healthy human individuals. Only in-frame clones appear in the TCRdb table, and some are missing; sequencing was by immunoSEQ multiplex PCR. The sample holds about 580,000 clones, roughly 98% seen once. Naive CD8 cells lacked CD45RO, underwent positive selection for CCR7 and left out terminally differentiated effector memory CD45RA+ cells. The material sequenced was naive CD8+ T cells sorted from blood. The receptors come from a man aged 25-40 years in good health.

The chain carries TRBV27 and TRBJ2-2; D is undetermined. V lost 4 bases and J 0 bases, leaving 6 bases between the germline ends. The CDR3 runs 14 residues. Germline CDR1 and CDR2: MNHEY and SMNVEV (reference sequence). The CDR3 reads CASSWAPNTGELFF. In nucleotides, the CDR3 is TGTGCCAGCAGTTGGGCCCCGAACACCGGGGAGCTGTTTTTT.

J is TRBJ2-7 and V is TRBV7-9; 9 bases fit TRBD1. Trimming took 0 bases from V and 2 from J; bases not matched to a gene: 2. The CDR3 covers 15 residues. Germline values: CDR1 SEHNR, CDR2 FQNEAQ (reference sequence). The CDR3 DNA follows: TGTGCCAGCAGCTTAGCAGACAGGGGGGCCTACGAGCAGTACTTC. Translated: CASSLADRGAYEQYF.

This rearrangement joins TRBV11-2 to TRBJ1-2, with D unclear. This CDR3 is built from 12 residues. V lost 1 base and J lost 8, with 8 bases in between. The germline gives CDR1 SGHAT, CDR2 FQNNGV. CDR3 in DNA: TGTGCCAGCAGCTTAGGGGCAGACGGCTACACCTTC. It yields the protein CASSLGADGYTF.

The genes are TRBV7-2 and TRBJ1-4; 7 positions agree with TRBD1. The length of the CDR3 is 15 residues. J gave up 3 bases and V 6 bases, and 7 bases lay outside the gene matches. Per germline, CDR1 SGHTA and CDR2 FQGNSA. CDR3 sequence (DNA): TGTGCCAGCAGAGAAAACAGGGGAGCTAATGAAAAACTGTTTTTT. Amino acid sequence: CASRENRGANEKLFF.

The chain links TRBV2 to TRBJ1-4; 11 positions match TRBD1. V trimming: 6 bases; J trimming: 3 bases; junction bases outside the gene matches: 6. CDR3 size: 16 residues. Germline CDR1 reads SNHLY; CDR2 reads FYNNEI. CDR3 bases: TGTGCCAGCAGAGTTGGACAGGGGGCCGCTAATGAAAAACTGTTTTTT. Amino acid sequence: CASRVGQGAANEKLFF.

The V gene is TRBV7-2, the J gene TRBJ2-7, with D perhaps being TRBD1 or TRBD2 (5 bases each). Germline V CDR1 and CDR2: SGHTA, FQGNSA. The CDR3 has 15 residues. With 1 base removed from V and 2 bases from J, the gap between germline ends came to 12 bases. In DNA form, the CDR3 reads TGTGCCAGCAGCTTAGTCCCCCGGGGCCCCTACGAGCAGTACTTC. Its protein is CASSLVPRGPYEQYF.

The chain is built from TRBV7-8 and TRBJ2-5; the D is unclear. Germline-derived CDR1 and CDR2 are SGHVS and FQNEAQ. The CDR3 loop spans 12 amino acids. Trimming took off 5 bases at V and 5 bases at J, with 9 bases between the two ends. The CDR3 DNA reads TGTGCCAGCAGCCCCCCACTGGAGACCCAGTACTTC. Protein product: CASSPPLETQYF.

This clone appeared once. The V gene is TRBV7-9, the J gene TRBJ2-1; possible D gene TRBD2, 7 bases. Germline loops: CDR1 SEHNR, CDR2 FQNEAQ (reference sequence). The CDR3 consists of 18 residues. V was clipped by 5 bases and J by 5 bases, with 25 bases between them. CDR3 nucleotides: TGTGCCAGCAGCCCCCCCTCTGGGGCGGGGGCAACGCACAATGAGCAGTTCTTC. Its translation: CASSPPSGAGATHNEQFF.

This clone appeared once. This chain links TRBV29-1 with TRBJ1-4; D possibly corresponds to TRBD1 (5 bases). The CDR3 length is 13 residues. Germline V gene data show CDR1 as SQVTM and CDR2 as ANQGSEA. V was trimmed by 4 bases and J by 7 bases, leaving 13 bases between them. In nucleotides, the CDR3 is TGCAGCGTTGCCGGGGGGGAGAGTGAAAAACTGTTTTTT. Amino acid sequence: CSVAGGESEKLFF.

The chain has TRBV28 and TRBJ1-3; 7 bases are a match to TRBD1. Germline CDR1 and CDR2: MDHEN and SYDVKM. The CDR3 has 13 residues. Trimming took 10 bases from V and 2 from J; bases not matched to a gene: 5. CDR3 sequence reads: CATDREPGNTIYF. The DNA for the CDR3 is TGTGCCACCGACAGGGAGCCTGGAAACACCATATATTTT.

J is TRBJ2-7 and V is TRBV5-5; maybe TRBD1 (5 bases). Germline CDR1 reads SGHKS; CDR2 reads YYEKEE (reference sequence). V was shortened by 0 bases and J by 7 bases, with 14 bases between the two germline ends. The CDR3 extends over 14 amino acids. CDR3 sequence reads: CASSLASGPWEQYF. CDR3 coding DNA: TGTGCCAGCAGCTTGGCCTCAGGGCCCTGGGAGCAGTACTTC.

The V and J genes are TRBV6-6 and TRBJ2-7, with D possibly being TRBD2 (5 bases). CDR1 MNHNY and CDR2 SVGAGI come from the germline V gene (reference sequence). This CDR3 is built from 13 residues. V was shortened by 3 bases and J by 7 bases, with 13 bases between the two germline ends. Here the CDR3 DNA reads TGTGCCAGCAGTTATCCGGAGACGGGGGAGCAGTACTTC. Encoded protein: CASSYPETGEQYF.

V gene TRBV5-1 combines with J gene TRBJ2-5; D gene ambiguous. Germline V gene data show CDR1 as SGHRS and CDR2 as YFSETQ. Between the trimmed V and J ends, which lost 4 bases and 5 bases, there was a span of 18 bases. This CDR3 has 15 amino acids. The CDR3 region is CASSLRTNGDETQYF. CDR3 nucleotide sequence: TGCGCCAGCAGCCTAAGGACCAATGGTGACGAGACCCAGTACTTC.

The J gene is TRBJ2-1, the V gene TRBV7-8; perhaps TRBD2 as D (6 bases). This CDR3 comprises 17 residues. Looked up from germline, CDR1 is SGHVS and CDR2 is FQNEAQ. V lost 5 bases and J 8 bases, leaving 25 bases between the germline ends. The CDR3 reads CASSLDGGRARDYEQFF. The DNA of the CDR3 is TGTGCCAGCAGCCTAGACGGGGGACGGGCCAGAGACTATGAGCAGTTCTTC.

J is TRBJ2-7 and V is TRBV15; maybe TRBD1 (6 bases). This CDR3 is built from 17 residues. Per the germline V gene, CDR1 is LNHNV and CDR2 is YYDKDF (reference sequence). Trimming took 0 bases from V and 5 from J, leaving 20 bases between them. CDR3 in amino acids: CATSRDQYGRGRHEQYF. The CDR3 coding sequence is TGTGCCACCAGCAGAGATCAGTATGGCAGGGGCCGGCACGAGCAGTACTTC.

The CDR3 spells CASSSLDNDEQYF. In DNA form, the CDR3 reads TGCGCCAGCAGCTCTCTGGACAATGACGAGCAGTACTTC. V gene TRBV5-1 combines with J gene TRBJ2-7, with D possibly TRBD1 on 5 matching bases. From germline, CDR1 is SGHRS and CDR2 YFSETQ. With 3 bases removed from V and 5 bases from J, the gap between germline ends came to 12 bases. This CDR3 is 13 amino acids long.

The J gene is TRBJ1-2, the V gene TRBV29-1; tentative D call: TRBD1 (5 bases). The V end lost 0 bases, the J end lost 8 bases, and 19 bases lay between the germline ends. The CDR3 loop spans 15 amino acids. Germline CDR1 reads SQVTM; CDR2 reads ANQGSEA. The CDR3 loop is CSVEDFRGRYGGYTF. In DNA form, the CDR3 reads TGCAGCGTTGAAGATTTTAGGGGACGATACGGCGGCTACACCTTC.

The rearrangement uses TRBV7-3 and TRBJ2-1, with TRBD2 matching 7 bases. Per germline, CDR1 SGHTA and CDR2 FQGTGA. With V trimmed by 5 bases and J by 4 bases, 11 bases remained unmatched. The length of the CDR3 is 16 residues. CDR3: CASSETPGGTYNEQFF. The CDR3 nucleotides are TGTGCCAGCAGCGAAACGCCCGGGGGGACTTACAATGAGCAGTTCTTC.

The rearrangement links TRBV4-1 to TRBJ2-1; no reliable D call. This CDR3 comprises 12 residues. Trimming took off 4 bases at V and 8 bases at J, with 9 bases between the two ends. The germline gives CDR1 MGHRA, CDR2 YSYEKL. The CDR3 region has the DNA TGCGCCAGCAGCCCAGGTCAGTATGAGCAGTTCTTC. It encodes CASSPGQYEQFF.

The V and J genes are TRBV27 and TRBJ2-1; D assignment may be TRBD1 or TRBD2 (5 bases each). The CDR3 has 14 residues. CDR1 is MNHEY, CDR2 SMNVEV, per germline (reference sequence). V lost 6 bases and J lost 7, with 16 bases in between. CDR3 coding DNA: TGTGCCAGCAGGATAAGTGGGGGACCTAATGAGCAGTTCTTC. It yields the protein CASRISGGPNEQFF.

The rearrangement links TRBV6-5 to TRBJ2-2, with 12 bases fitting TRBD2. The CDR3 has 16 residues. With V trimmed by 3 bases and J by 4 bases, 3 bases remained unmatched. Per the germline V gene, CDR1 is MNHEY and CDR2 is SVGAGI. The CDR3 loop is CASSYLAGGVTGELFF. The CDR3 bases are TGTGCCAGCAGTTATCTAGCGGGAGGGGTCACCGGGGAGCTGTTTTTT.

The gene calls are TRBV25-1 and TRBJ1-2; no clear D gene. Trimming took 1 base from V and 5 from J, leaving 5 bases between them. The CDR3 is 12 amino acids. Looked up from germline, CDR1 is MGHDK and CDR2 is SYGVNS. The CDR3 sequence: CASSEWAYGYTF. CDR3 bases: TGTGCCAGCAGTGAATGGGCTTATGGCTACACCTTC.

This clone was counted a single time. The same CDR3 can be traced to other DNA sequences in this sample. V gene TRBV28 combines with J gene TRBJ2-7; TRBD1 matches 8 bases. V shed 3 bases and J 3 bases; nucleotides not matched to a gene: 4. Germline V gene sequence: CDR1 MDHEN, CDR2 SYDVKM. CDR3 size: 14 residues. The CDR3 is CASSFGTGGYEQYF. DNA for the CDR3: TGTGCCAGCAGTTTTGGTACAGGGGGCTACGAGCAGTACTTC. Filled out from reference TRBV28 and TRBJ2-7, the complete variable domain reads DVKVTQSSRYLVKRTGEKVFLECVQDMDHENMFWYRQDPGLGLRLIYFSYDVKMKEKGDIPEGYSVSREKKERFSLILESASTNQTSMYLCASSFGTGGYEQYFGPGTRLTVT.

The chain has TRBV28 and TRBJ2-7; 8 nucleotides align to TRBD1. After removal of 5 bases from V and 3 bases from J, the junction contained 9 bases not matched to a gene. Germline CDR1 and CDR2: MDHEN and SYDVKM. CDR3 length: 15 residues. The CDR3 spells CASSARQGLDYEQYF. Here the CDR3 DNA reads TGTGCCAGCAGTGCGAGACAGGGGCTGGACTACGAGCAGTACTTC.

The J gene is TRBJ2-1, the V gene TRBV5-6; D is perhaps TRBD2 (6 bases). Germline assignment: CDR1 SGHDT and CDR2 YYEEEE. The CDR3 has 15 residues. Deletions cut 3 bases from V and 4 bases from J, with 14 bases between. The CDR3 DNA reads as TGTGCCAGCAGCTCGGGCGTAGGAGGGTACAATGAGCAGTTCTTC. Protein product: CASSSGVGGYNEQFF.

This chain uses TRBV5-1 with TRBJ1-3; tentative D call: TRBD1 (5 bases). V was trimmed by 0 bases and J by 3 bases, leaving 16 bases between them. The germline gives CDR1 SGHRS, CDR2 YFSETQ. The CDR3 loop spans 17 amino acids. This CDR3 is CASSLGGTLGGGNTIYF. For the CDR3, the DNA is TGCGCCAGCAGCTTGGGTGGGACCCTAGGAGGTGGAAACACCATATATTTT.

The chain joins TRBV30 to TRBJ1-5; D ambiguous. Trimming took off 0 bases at V and 4 bases at J, with 13 bases between the two ends. There are 15 residues in the CDR3. From germline, CDR1 is GTSNPN and CDR2 SVGIG (reference sequence). The CDR3 is CAWSVADIANQPQHF. CDR3 nucleotides: TGTGCCTGGAGTGTAGCGGATATAGCAAATCAGCCCCAGCATTTT.

The rearrangement joins TRBV29-1 to TRBJ1-1; D unresolved. The CDR3 has 12 amino acids. Trimming cost V 0 bases and J 7 bases, with 9 bases left between them. CDR1 SQVTM and CDR2 ANQGSEA come from the germline V gene. Written as DNA, the CDR3 is TGCAGCGTTGAAGATCTTGGGGTTGAAGCTTTCTTT. Translated: CSVEDLGVEAFF.